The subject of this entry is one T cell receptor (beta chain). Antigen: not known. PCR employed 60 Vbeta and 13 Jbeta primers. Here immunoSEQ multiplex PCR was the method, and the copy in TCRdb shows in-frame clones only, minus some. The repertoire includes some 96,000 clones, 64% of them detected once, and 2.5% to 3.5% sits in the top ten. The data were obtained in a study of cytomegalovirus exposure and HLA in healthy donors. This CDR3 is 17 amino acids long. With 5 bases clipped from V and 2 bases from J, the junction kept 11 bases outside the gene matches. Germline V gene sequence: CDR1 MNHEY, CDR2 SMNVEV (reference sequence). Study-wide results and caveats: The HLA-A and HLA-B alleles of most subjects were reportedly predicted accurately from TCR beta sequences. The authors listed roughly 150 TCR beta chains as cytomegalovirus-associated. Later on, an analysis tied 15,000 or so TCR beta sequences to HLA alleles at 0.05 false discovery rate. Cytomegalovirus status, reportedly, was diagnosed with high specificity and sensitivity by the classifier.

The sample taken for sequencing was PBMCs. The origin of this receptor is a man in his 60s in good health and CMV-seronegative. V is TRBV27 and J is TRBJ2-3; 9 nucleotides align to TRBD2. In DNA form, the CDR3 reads TGTGCCAGCAGTCACGGATTCAGCGGGGGGCCCACAGATACGCAGTATTTT. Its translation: CASSHGFSGGPTDTQYF.